The 10 T cell receptor beta chains presented below share a single source sample, sequenced in a study of T cell responses to AZD1222 COVID-19 vaccine. Libraries were prepared by immunoSEQ multiplex PCR; TCRdb keeps only in-frame clonotypes and omits some of them. The table has 100,000 to 150,000 clones, 84% seen once. The sequenced sample was peripheral blood, obtained 28 days after the second AZD1222 dose. The receptors were sampled from an adult who received the AZD1222 COVID-19 vaccine.

V and J are TRBV7-2 and TRBJ1-2; weak D call: TRBD1 (6 bases). Trimming took 5 bases from V and 8 from J, leaving 24 bases between them. CDR1 is SGHTA and CDR2 is FQGNSA in the germline V gene. CDR3 length equals 16 residues. In DNA, the CDR3 is TGTGCCAGCAGCGCCCAGAACCGGGGGGCGCATAGCGGCTACACCTTC. Translating it yields CASSAQNRGAHSGYTF.

This rearrangement joins TRBV4-1 to TRBJ2-6, with TRBD1 identical over 7 bases. The CDR3 is made up of 17 amino acids. Germline CDR1 and CDR2: MGHRA and YSYEKL. Germline trimming cut 2 bases from V and 0 bases from J; bases unmatched to any gene: 4. This CDR3 is CASSQQGQLSGANVLTF. For the CDR3, the DNA is TGCGCCAGCAGCCAACAGGGACAGCTCTCTGGGGCCAACGTCCTGACTTTC.

CDR3 residues: CASSGEVNQPQHF. For the CDR3, the DNA is TGTGCCAGCAGTGGTGAAGTCAATCAGCCCCAGCATTTT. This chain connects TRBV6-4 to TRBJ1-5; no definite D call. Germline V gene sequence: CDR1 MRHNA, CDR2 SNTAGT. This CDR3 has 13 residues. Trimming pared 4 bases from V and 3 bases from J, leaving 7 bases between.

The V gene is TRBV7-9, the J gene TRBJ2-3; possibly TRBD2 for D (5 bases). The CDR3 totals 15 residues. Trimming left V 4 bases short and J 0 bases short, with 11 bases between. The germline V gene has CDR1 SEHNR and CDR2 FQNEAQ (reference sequence). DNA for the CDR3: TGTGCCAGCAGCTCCTCGGGGATCAGCACAGATACGCAGTATTTT. Protein product: CASSSSGISTDTQYF.

J is TRBJ1-1 and V is TRBV7-9; D remains ambiguous. Germline-derived CDR1 and CDR2 are SEHNR and FQNEAQ (reference sequence). The CDR3 length is 14 residues. V lost 1 base and J lost 0, with 6 bases in between. The CDR3 DNA is TGTGCCAGCAGCTTAGGGACGGTGAACACTGAAGCTTTCTTT. It specifies CASSLGTVNTEAFF.

This clone occurred a few times. The chain recombines TRBV18 with TRBJ2-7, with D possibly TRBD1 on 6 matching bases. Germline V gene data show CDR1 as KGHSH and CDR2 as LQKENI. The CDR3 loop spans 15 amino acids. V was pared by 3 bases and J by 6 bases, with 18 bases between. Here the CDR3 reads CASSPRVEGELEQYF. CDR3 coding DNA: TGTGCCAGCTCACCTCGCGTTGAGGGGGAACTCGAGCAGTACTTC.

The V gene is TRBV19, the J gene TRBJ2-2; perhaps TRBD2 as D (5 bases). V was cut by 1 base and J by 7 bases, with 13 bases left in between. The CDR3 length is 15 residues. Germline CDR1 and CDR2: LNHDA and SQIVND (reference sequence). CDR3 DNA sequence: TGTGCCAGTAGTATAGGCCGCGGGCGTGACGGGGAGCTGTTTTTT. Protein: CASSIGRGRDGELFF.

The chain links TRBV20-1 to TRBJ1-5; a possible D gene is TRBD1 (5 bases). Germline-derived CDR1 and CDR2 are DFQATT and SNEGSKA (reference sequence). V lost 3 bases and J lost 2, with 26 bases in between. The CDR3 runs to 19 residues. The CDR3 here is CSASNLGRGGKMGNQPQHF. The CDR3 DNA sequence: TGCAGTGCTAGTAACCTCGGGAGGGGAGGAAAAATGGGCAATCAGCCCCAGCATTTT.

This clone was counted many times. The chain uses TRBV28 and TRBJ1-5, with D unresolved. Germline V lookup: CDR1 MDHEN, CDR2 SYDVKM. The CDR3 is made up of 17 amino acids. Trimming shortened V by 6 bases and J by 2 bases, and 20 bases separated the two germline ends. The CDR3: CASSPRFGQKGNQPQHF. CDR3 bases: TGTGCCAGCAGCCCGAGATTTGGTCAAAAAGGCAATCAGCCCCAGCATTTT.

About this clone: Compared with germline, one end of the junction differs, possibly owing to a read error. The chain is built from TRBV10-1 and TRBJ1-6; D is uncertain. CDR3 length: 15 residues. CDR1 and CDR2 from the germline V gene are WNHNN and SYGVQD (reference sequence). CDR3 loop: CASIERSSYNSPLHF. CDR3 bases: TGCGCCAGCATTGAGCGGAGCTCCTATAATTCACCCCTCCACTTT.